The 18 T cell receptor beta chains listed next were all sequenced from one sample in a study of blood T cell repertoires in COVID-19. Measured with immunoSEQ multiplex PCR; TCRdb has only the in-frame clones, and not every one. Of some 270,000 clones listed, 88% were seen once; the top ten hold over 2.5%. Sequencing was carried out using PBMCs or T cells enriched from blood (not recorded which). These receptors all come from a woman in her thirties or forties who had been exposed to COVID-19.

J is TRBJ1-5 and V is TRBV27, with a weak D call TRBD1 (5 bases). The CDR3 is 15 amino acids. Germline loops: CDR1 MNHEY, CDR2 SMNVEV (reference sequence). V was clipped by 5 bases and J by 6 bases, with 17 bases between them. The CDR3 DNA follows: TGTGCCAGCAGTCCCACCTTGGGGGGAAGTCAGCCCCAGCATTTT. Amino acid sequence: CASSPTLGGSQPQHF.

This clone appeared a few times. The chain recombines TRBV2 with TRBJ2-2; unclear D gene. CDR3 length equals 13 residues. V lost 7 bases and J lost 3, with 9 bases in between. The germline V gene has CDR1 SNHLY and CDR2 FYNNEI. The CDR3 bases are TGTGCCAGCAATCCCTATGACACCGGGGAGCTGTTTTTT. It encodes CASNPYDTGELFF.

J is TRBJ2-2 and V is TRBV24-1; maybe TRBD1 (5 bases). Germline V gene lookup returns CDR1 KGHDR and CDR2 SFDVKD. Between the trimmed V and J ends, which lost 9 bases and 6 bases, there was a span of 13 bases. CDR3 length equals 13 residues. The chain's CDR3 is CATGPVGAGELFF. Here the CDR3 DNA reads TGTGCCACCGGGCCGGTAGGGGCCGGGGAGCTGTTTTTT.

The chain is built from TRBV2 and TRBJ1-5, with unresolved D. Trimming took off 3 bases at V and 6 bases at J, with 6 bases between the two ends. Germline lookup yields CDR1 SNHLY and CDR2 FYNNEI. The CDR3 sequence is 12 residues long. The CDR3 region is CASSDPGQPQHF. For the CDR3, the DNA is TGTGCCAGCAGTGACCCCGGTCAGCCCCAGCATTTT. Supplemented by reference TRBV2 and TRBJ1-5, the full variable domain reads EPEVTQTPSHQVTQMGQEVILRCVPISNHLYFYWYRQILGQKVEFLVSFYNNEISEKSEIFDDQFSVERPDGSNFTLKIRSTKLEDSAMYFCASSDPGQPQHFGDGTRLSIL.

In this sample, this clone turned up once. This rearrangement joins TRBV3-1 (or the pseudogene TRBV3-2) to TRBJ1-1, with D hard to call. The ends were cut back, 5 bases at V and 2 bases at J, with 15 bases in the middle. Germline values: CDR1 LGHDT, CDR2 YNNKEL (reference sequence). CDR3 length equals 15 residues. As DNA, the CDR3 is TGTGCCAGCAGCTCCTCGTCCCGGGGAAACACTGAAGCTTTCTTT. Protein sequence: CASSSSSRGNTEAFF.

The chain couples TRBV6-2 or TRBV6-3 to TRBJ1-5; a weak D match, TRBD1 (6 bases). Germline V gene data show CDR1 as MNHEY and CDR2 as SVGEGT. The CDR3 has 15 residues. V was trimmed by 6 bases and J by 1 base, leaving 13 bases between them. CDR3 sequence reads: CASSSGQLSNQPQHF. For the CDR3, the DNA is TGTGCCAGCAGCTCGGGACAATTAAGCAATCAGCCCCAGCATTTT.

The chain joins TRBV24-1 to TRBJ1-2; D is uncertain. The length of the CDR3 is 15 residues. Germline loops: CDR1 KGHDR, CDR2 SFDVKD. The V and J ends lost 3 bases and 6 bases respectively, with 16 bases between them. DNA for the CDR3: TGTGCCACCAGTGATCGAGGGTGGCAGGAAAATGGCTACACCTTC. Translating gives CATSDRGWQENGYTF.

The chain is built from TRBV28 and TRBJ1-3, with D maybe TRBD1 (5 bases). The CDR3 is 16 amino acids. Germline V gene lookup returns CDR1 MDHEN and CDR2 SYDVKM. Trimming stripped 3 bases from V and 4 bases from J, with 16 bases between. CDR3 coding DNA: TGTGCCAGCAGTTTTCTTACTCGCGGGGCAGGAAACACCATATATTTT. Amino acids: CASSFLTRGAGNTIYF.

This chain links TRBV7-9 with TRBJ1-2, with 8 bases lining up with TRBD1. J gave up 4 bases and V 6 bases, and 4 bases lay outside the gene matches. The germline V gene has CDR1 SEHNR and CDR2 FQNEAQ (reference sequence). The CDR3 covers 13 residues. The CDR3 nucleotides are TGTGCCAGCAGTTCAGACAGGGGCTATGGCTACACCTTC. This gives the protein CASSSDRGYGYTF.

V and J are TRBV11-3 and TRBJ2-2, with D perhaps matching TRBD1 (5 bases). CDR1 and CDR2 from the germline V gene are SGHNT and YENEEA. The CDR3 totals 16 residues. V dropped 5 bases and J dropped 0 bases, with 13 bases sitting between them. CDR3 DNA: TGTGCCAGCAGCCATCTCGGACACACGAACACCGGGGAGCTGTTTTTT. Its protein is CASSHLGHTNTGELFF.

The V call is TRBV6-2 or TRBV6-3, the J call TRBJ2-3; D is undetermined. The V and J ends lost 2 bases and 5 bases respectively, with 8 bases between them. The length of the CDR3 is 13 residues. In germline, CDR1 is MNHEY, CDR2 SVGEGT. This chain's CDR3 is CASSYLGEDTQYF. The CDR3 bases are TGTGCCAGCAGTTACCTCGGAGAAGATACGCAGTATTTT.

The CDR3 loop is CASSRGGGGYTF. The DNA for the CDR3 is TGTGCCAGCAGCCGGGGAGGGGGTGGCTACACCTTC. The chain carries TRBV14 and TRBJ1-2; D is possibly TRBD1 (6 bases). Looked up from germline, CDR1 is SGHDN and CDR2 is FVKESK. V lost 4 bases, J lost 7 bases, and 10 bases lay in between. The CDR3 has 12 amino acids.

V gene TRBV5-4 combines with J gene TRBJ2-5, with D possibly TRBD2 on 6 matching bases. The CDR3 spans 15 residues. Germline lookup yields CDR1 SGHNT and CDR2 YYREEE (reference sequence). V gave up 2 bases and J gave up 5 bases, with 16 bases separating them. Here the CDR3 reads CASSFPLPGDETQYF. CDR3 nucleotides: TGTGCCAGCAGCTTCCCTCTTCCGGGAGACGAGACCCAGTACTTC. Combining the CDR3 with reference TRBV5-4 and TRBJ2-5 gives the whole variable domain ETGVTQSPTHLIKTRGQQVTLRCSSQSGHNTVSWYQQALGQGPQFIFQYYREEENGRGNFPPRFSGLQFPNYSSELNVNALELDDSALYLCASSFPLPGDETQYFGPGTRLLVL.

The V gene is TRBV30, the J gene TRBJ1-3, with D maybe TRBD1 (5 bases). From germline, CDR1 is GTSNPN and CDR2 SVGIG (reference sequence). V gave up 0 bases and J gave up 2 bases, with 23 bases separating them. The CDR3 contains 19 residues. CDR3 sequence: CAWSVARTSKGRTGNTIYF. CDR3 DNA: TGTGCCTGGAGTGTCGCTCGGACCTCCAAGGGGCGAACTGGAAACACCATATATTTT.

The V and J genes are TRBV2 and TRBJ1-1; perhaps TRBD1 as D (6 bases). Deletions cut 1 base from V and 1 base from J, with 10 bases between. CDR1 and CDR2 (germline): SNHLY, FYNNEI. The CDR3 spans 15 residues. CDR3 nucleotides: TGTGCCAGCAGTGAAGTCACAGGGAAGAACACTGAAGCTTTCTTT. Translation gives CASSEVTGKNTEAFF.

V is TRBV9 and J is TRBJ1-2; 9 bases are shared with TRBD1. CDR3 length: 14 residues. Germline assignment: CDR1 SGDLS and CDR2 YYNGEE. The V segment lost 6 bases and the J segment 2 bases; nucleotides outside the gene matches: 5. The CDR3 region is CASTLQGANYGYTF. CDR3 nucleotide sequence: TGTGCCAGCACCTTACAGGGGGCGAACTATGGCTACACCTTC.

The rearrangement uses TRBV24-1 and TRBJ1-2; TRBD1 is a possible D gene (6 bases). The CDR3 is 16 residues long. The V and J ends lost 2 bases and 2 bases respectively, with 14 bases between them. Germline lookup yields CDR1 KGHDR and CDR2 SFDVKD. CDR3 bases: TGTGCCACCAGTGATTCTGGCAGGGGCCCAAACTATGGCTACACCTTC. The encoded protein is CATSDSGRGPNYGYTF.

V usage is TRBV19 and J usage is TRBJ1-2; D ambiguous. This CDR3 spans 14 amino acids. The ends were cut back, 3 bases at V and 1 base at J, with 9 bases in the middle. Germline V gene sequence: CDR1 LNHDA, CDR2 SQIVND (reference sequence). For the CDR3, the DNA is TGTGCCAGTAGTATTTCTCACAGTAACTATGGCTACACCTTC. Its protein is CASSISHSNYGYTF.